Below are 14 T cell receptor beta chains sequenced from a single sample in a study of blood T cell repertoires in COVID-19. Method: immunoSEQ multiplex PCR; TCRdb's copy keeps in-frame clones and lacks some. The sample includes 380,000 or so clones, approximately 89% of them seen just once. Sequencing was done on a sample of PBMCs or T cells enriched from blood (not recorded which). The source of these receptors is a young man who had recovered from COVID-19.

The chain employs TRBV18 and TRBJ2-7; TRBD1 might be the D (6 bases). The CDR3 runs 15 residues. The germline CDR1 and CDR2 sequences are KGHSH and LQKENI. V lost 6 bases and J 0 bases, leaving 15 bases between the germline ends. The CDR3 here is CASSLGTLVSYEQYF. CDR3 DNA: TGTGCCAGCTCCCTCGGGACACTTGTCTCCTACGAGCAGTACTTC.

This clone appeared a single time. Additional DNA sequences in this sample encode the identical CDR3. V gene TRBV12-3 or TRBV12-4 combines with J gene TRBJ1-2; 7 nucleotides line up with TRBD1. This CDR3 spans 13 amino acids. The J segment lost 7 bases and the V segment lost 5 bases, leaving 7 bases of the junction unmatched. In DNA form, the CDR3 reads TGTGCCAGCAGTAGTGACAGGGTTGGTGGCTACACCTTC. Protein sequence: CASSSDRVGGYTF.

The V and J genes are TRBV18 and TRBJ1-3; D possibly corresponds to TRBD1 (5 bases). The germline V gene encodes CDR1 KGHSH and CDR2 LQKENI. The CDR3 is made up of 16 amino acids. V shed 3 bases and J shed 0 bases, with 12 bases lying between them. For the CDR3, the DNA is TGTGCCAGCTCACCTTCACAGGTACACTCTGGAAACACCATATATTTT. This gives the protein CASSPSQVHSGNTIYF.

This CDR3 reads CASSPSTGPEKLFF. CDR3 sequence (DNA): TGTGCCAGCTCACCTTCGACAGGGCCTGAAAAACTGTTTTTT. The V and J genes are TRBV18 and TRBJ1-4, with 7 bases matching TRBD1. Germline V gives CDR1 KGHSH, CDR2 LQKENI. The CDR3 runs 14 residues. V trimming: 3 bases; J trimming: 7 bases; junction bases outside the gene matches: 5.

Concerning this clone: Distinct nucleotide sequences in the sample also encode this CDR3. The V gene is TRBV9, the J gene TRBJ2-7, with D perhaps matching TRBD2 (6 bases). Germline values: CDR1 SGDLS, CDR2 YYNGEE. The CDR3 runs to 14 residues. V was shortened by 0 bases and J by 1 base, with 8 bases between the two germline ends. Here the CDR3 DNA reads TGTGCCAGCAGCGTAGATGGAGGGTCCTACGAGCAGTACTTC. Its protein is CASSVDGGSYEQYF.

This chain joins TRBV6-5 and TRBJ1-2, with D perhaps matching TRBD1 (6 bases). Looked up from germline, CDR1 is MNHEY and CDR2 is SVGAGI. The CDR3 contains 14 residues. V dropped 7 bases and J dropped 6 bases, with 18 bases sitting between them. DNA of the CDR3: TGTGCCAGCACCCACTCACAGGGATTTCATGGCTACACCTTC. Protein product: CASTHSQGFHGYTF.

The chain couples TRBV27 to TRBJ1-2; 10 positions agree with TRBD1. Germline-derived CDR1 and CDR2 are MNHEY and SMNVEV (reference sequence). The CDR3 has 14 residues. V dropped 5 bases and J dropped 8; count of bases not matched to a gene: 8. CDR3 coding DNA: TGTGCCAGCAGTCTTCGACAGGGGGCTGGAGGCTACACCTTC. Its protein is CASSLRQGAGGYTF.

The chain employs TRBV6-5 and TRBJ1-4; D is ambiguous. This CDR3 has 12 amino acids. The V gene's germline CDR1 is MNHEY and CDR2 SVGAGI. The germline V and J ends were trimmed by 7 bases and 3 bases, with 6 bases remaining between them. The CDR3 sequence is CASMRSNEKLFF. In DNA form, the CDR3 reads TGTGCCAGCATGAGGTCTAATGAAAAACTGTTTTTT.

V and J are TRBV7-9 and TRBJ1-4; D not certain. Germline lookup yields CDR1 SEHNR and CDR2 FQNEAQ (reference sequence). The CDR3 loop spans 12 amino acids. Trimming left V 10 bases short and J 7 bases short, with 13 bases between. Here the CDR3 DNA reads TGTGCCATCCAGCCGCTAGTTGAAAAACTGTTTTTT. This translates into CAIQPLVEKLFF.

The V and J genes are TRBV7-9 and TRBJ1-2, with D perhaps matching TRBD1 (6 bases). V dropped 4 bases and J dropped 0 bases, with 21 bases sitting between them. There are 18 residues in the CDR3. Germline V lookup: CDR1 SEHNR, CDR2 FQNEAQ (reference sequence). CDR3 in DNA: TGTGCCAGCAGCTCCTACTCAGGGGCAGGCGCATCTAACTATGGCTACACCTTC. Protein: CASSSYSGAGASNYGYTF. The full variable domain, rest sourced from reference TRBV7-9 and TRBJ1-2, is DTGVSQNPRHKITKRGQNVTFRCDPISEHNRLYWYRQTLGQGPEFLTYFQNEAQLEKSRLLSDRFSAERPKGSFSTLEIQRTEQGDSAMYLCASSSYSGAGASNYGYTFGSGTRLTVV.

J is TRBJ2-1 and V is TRBV24-1; 9 bases line up with TRBD1. In germline, CDR1 is KGHDR, CDR2 SFDVKD. Germline trimming cut 5 bases from V and 8 bases from J; bases unmatched to any gene: 9. The CDR3 length is 15 residues. CDR3 sequence (DNA): TGTGCCACCAGTGCCGGGACAGGGACAATTGATGAGCAGTTCTTC. This translates into CATSAGTGTIDEQFF.

The gene calls are TRBV4-1 and TRBJ1-2; D not resolved. The germline V gene encodes CDR1 MGHRA and CDR2 YSYEKL. The CDR3 loop spans 15 amino acids. The V gene lost 0 bases and the J gene lost 0 bases, with 8 bases spanning the gap. CDR3 loop: CASSQDQTANYGYTF. The CDR3 coding sequence is TGCGCCAGCAGCCAAGATCAAACAGCTAACTATGGCTACACCTTC.

The chain links TRBV5-4 to TRBJ1-2, with D unresolved. Germline V gives CDR1 SGHNT, CDR2 YYREEE (reference sequence). The CDR3 sequence is 16 residues long. The V end lost 0 bases, the J end lost 3 bases, and 15 bases lay between the germline ends. The CDR3 nucleotides are TGTGCCAGCAGCTTGGAGTGGGCCCTCGGGGACTATGGCTACACCTTC. It translates to CASSLEWALGDYGYTF.

The rearrangement links TRBV4-1 to TRBJ1-2; 9 bases line up with TRBD1. Germline V gene sequence: CDR1 MGHRA, CDR2 YSYEKL. The V gene end was trimmed by 2 bases and the J gene end by 1 base; junction bases not matched to a gene: 2. This CDR3 is 15 amino acids long. CDR3 protein: CASSQTGGINYGYTF. The CDR3 bases are TGCGCCAGCAGCCAAACAGGGGGCATTAACTATGGCTACACCTTC.